This entry is about one TCR beta chain. Its antigen is not identified. Generated by immunoSEQ multiplex PCR, the TCRdb table keeps only in-frame clones and is missing some. Of 65,000 to 90,000 clones in the sample, approximately 90% were seen once. The data were obtained in a study of graft-versus-host responses after intestinal transplantation. The study, taken as a whole, reports: GvH clones occurred in recipient marrow; some first appeared in ileum or blood.

Trimming pared 1 base from V and 3 bases from J, leaving 9 bases between. The CDR3 is 14 residues long. The germline CDR1 and CDR2 sequences are SEHNR and FQNEAQ (reference sequence). V gene TRBV7-9 combines with J gene TRBJ1-1, with D uncertain. Specimen: unstimulated CD8+ T cells sorted from spleen or lymph node cells, collected before transplant. The receptor was isolated from a human donor who was the organ donor for an intestinal transplant. CDR3 nucleotide sequence: TGTGCCAGCAGCTTAGACGGCGGAGACACTGAAGCTTTCTTT. Its protein is CASSLDGGDTEAFF.